These 7 T cell receptor beta chains came from one sample sequenced in a study of graft-versus-host responses after intestinal transplantation. These receptors have no known antigen. The table came from immunoSEQ multiplex PCR; TCRdb's copy has only in-frame clones and leaves some out. The sample holds about 90,000 clones, around 93% seen once. The starting material was unstimulated CD4+ T cells sorted from spleen or lymph node cells, obtained before transplant. The source of these receptors is a human donor who was the organ donor for an intestinal transplant.

The gene calls are TRBV11-3 and TRBJ2-5; no firm D call. The germline gives CDR1 SGHNT, CDR2 YENEEA. The V end lost 2 bases, the J end lost 2 bases, and 0 bases lay between the germline ends. The CDR3 sequence is 11 residues long. CDR3 residues: CASSLQETQYF. CDR3 nucleotide sequence: TGTGCCAGCAGCTTACAAGAGACCCAGTACTTC.

About this clone itself: Compared with germline, one end of the junction differs, possibly owing to a read error. This chain links TRBV29-1 with TRBJ2-5, with D perhaps given as TRBD1 or TRBD2 (5 bases each). The CDR3 sequence is 12 residues long. CDR1 is SQVTM, CDR2 ANQGSEA, per germline. The CDR3 region is CSVEGGGEIQYF. CDR3 DNA sequence: TGCAGCGTTGAAGGTGGGGGTGAGATCCAGTACTTC.

The chain carries TRBV9 and TRBJ1-5; 8 bases are shared with TRBD1. The V segment lost 3 bases and the J segment 7 bases; nucleotides outside the gene matches: 6. The CDR3 is 14 residues long. CDR1 is SGDLS and CDR2 is YYNGEE in the germline V gene. This CDR3 is CASSAGQGGQPQHF. The CDR3 DNA reads TGTGCCAGCAGCGCCGGACAGGGTGGGCAGCCCCAGCATTTT.

The V call is TRBV11-3, the J call TRBJ1-1; weak D call: TRBD1 (5 bases). Trimming removed 4 bases from V and 7 bases from J, with 16 bases in between. The CDR3 sequence is 14 residues long. The germline V gene encodes CDR1 SGHNT and CDR2 YENEEA. The CDR3 coding sequence is TGTGCCAGCAGCTCGCCCACCCGGGACGGTGAAGCTTTCTTT. It translates to CASSSPTRDGEAFF.

The chain recombines TRBV9 with TRBJ2-5, with 7 positions matching TRBD1. Losses at the gene ends were 4 bases for V and 2 bases for J; bases not matched to a gene: 8. Germline V gene sequence: CDR1 SGDLS, CDR2 YYNGEE. CDR3 length: 15 amino acids. The CDR3 region has the DNA TGTGCCAGCAGCTCGCGAAGGACAGGACAAGAGACCCAGTACTTC. Amino acid sequence: CASSSRRTGQETQYF. Filled out from reference TRBV9 and TRBJ2-5, the complete variable domain reads DSGVTQTPKHLITATGQRVTLRCSPRSGDLSVYWYQQSLDQGLQFLIQYYNGEERAKGNILERFSAQQFPDLHSELNLSSLELGDSALYFCASSSRRTGQETQYFGPGTRLLVL.

The V call is TRBV15, the J call TRBJ2-1; 7 bases line up with TRBD1. Trimming at V came to 2 bases and at J to 7 bases, leaving 8 bases not matched to a gene. Germline-derived CDR1 and CDR2 are LNHNV and YYDKDF (reference sequence). The CDR3 contains 15 residues. The DNA of the CDR3 is TGTGCCACCAGCAGACCCGGGGACAGTCGGAATGAGCAGTTCTTC. This translates into CATSRPGDSRNEQFF.

The chain combines TRBV18 with TRBJ2-3, with D possibly being TRBD1 (7 bases). The CDR3 is made up of 17 amino acids. CDR1 is KGHSH and CDR2 is LQKENI in the germline V gene. V lost 3 bases, J lost 2 bases, and 18 bases lay in between. The CDR3 sequence is CASSPRLGTANTDTQYF. The CDR3 DNA sequence: TGTGCCAGCTCACCGAGACTAGGGACAGCCAACACAGATACGCAGTATTTT.